This passage covers 21 T cell receptor beta chains from one sample sequenced in a study of T cell repertoires in cytomegalovirus infection. TCRdb fed the reads into MiXCR, producing one record per CDR3 protein. The table includes approximately 990,000 distinct CDR3 sequences, approximately 32% detected once. Their antigens remain unidentified. The material was cultured CD8+ T cells from PBMCs, obtained from culture after CMV antigen stimulation. These receptors were obtained from a human donor in good health (CMV status not recorded). Some clones in this sample may be carry-over from other donors' samples.

The rearrangement joins TRBV3-1 to TRBJ1-2, with a possible D match to TRBD1 (5 bases). Trimming shortened V by 4 bases and J by 2 bases, and 14 bases separated the two germline ends. Germline CDR1 LGHDT, CDR2 YNNKEL (reference sequence). This CDR3 is built from 15 residues. This chain's CDR3 is CASSRNVAGNYGYTF. The CDR3 bases are TGTGCCAGCAGCCGGAATGTGGCAGGGAACTATGGCTACACCTTC.

This clonotype has only a few counts. The chain joins TRBV7-9 to TRBJ2-2; D is unclear. The germline V gene has CDR1 SEHNR and CDR2 FQNEAQ (reference sequence). V lost 7 bases and J 7 bases, leaving 10 bases between the germline ends. The CDR3 runs to 12 residues. For the CDR3, the DNA is TGTGCCAGCACCCAGGTGGTCGGGGAGCTGTTTTTT. Protein product: CASTQVVGELFF. The full variable domain, rest sourced from reference TRBV7-9 and TRBJ2-2, is DTGVSQNPRHKITKRGQNVTFRCDPISEHNRLYWYRQTLGQGPEFLTYFQNEAQLEKSRLLSDRFSAERPKGSFSTLEIQRTEQGDSAMYLCASTQVVGELFFGEGSRLTVL.

CDR3 in amino acids: CASSSYRVSSYNSPLHF. CDR3 DNA: TGTGCCAGCAGTTCATACAGGGTCAGCTCCTATAATTCACCCCTCCACTTT. The V and J genes are TRBV6-5 and TRBJ1-6; D may be TRBD1 (6 bases). Germline assignment: CDR1 MNHEY and CDR2 SVGAGI. Trimming stripped 4 bases from V and 0 bases from J, with 13 bases between. The CDR3 runs 17 residues.

This clonotype has at least ten counts. The rearrangement uses TRBV5-1 and TRBJ2-2; 8 bases map to TRBD1. The germline V gene encodes CDR1 SGHRS and CDR2 YFSETQ. V trimming: 1 base; J trimming: 3 bases; junction bases outside the gene matches: 2. The CDR3 is made up of 15 amino acids. Here the CDR3 DNA reads TGCGCCAGCAGCTTGCAGGGGGCGCACACCGGGGAGCTGTTTTTT. It specifies CASSLQGAHTGELFF.

This chain connects TRBV7-9 to TRBJ2-4; D gene uncertain. The length of the CDR3 is 13 residues. The germline V gene encodes CDR1 SEHNR and CDR2 FQNEAQ (reference sequence). V lost 0 bases and J lost 6, with 6 bases in between. The CDR3 coding sequence is TGTGCCAGCAGCTTAGCGCTCGGAAACATTCAGTACTTC. Its translation is CASSLALGNIQYF.

The chain carries TRBV5-6 and TRBJ2-3; 8 bases map to TRBD1. With 2 bases clipped from V and 1 base from J, the junction kept 6 bases outside the gene matches. The CDR3 totals 16 residues. In germline, CDR1 is SGHDT, CDR2 YYEEEE. The CDR3: CASSFGQGGGTDTQYF. The CDR3, as DNA: TGTGCCAGCAGCTTTGGACAGGGTGGGGGCACAGATACGCAGTATTTT.

This clonotype has just a few counts. The rearrangement uses TRBV20-1 and TRBJ1-1; D not certain. Deletions cut 0 bases from V and 1 base from J, with 9 bases between. Per the germline V gene, CDR1 is DFQATT and CDR2 is SNEGSKA (reference sequence). This CDR3 has 14 amino acids. Here the CDR3 reads CSARDRQRNTEAFF. Written as DNA, the CDR3 is TGCAGTGCTAGAGACCGGCAAAGGAACACTGAAGCTTTCTTT.

This clonotype was observed a few times. This chain uses TRBV12-3 or TRBV12-4 with TRBJ2-2; D is possibly TRBD1 or TRBD2 (6 bases each). CDR3 length: 14 amino acids. With 6 bases removed from V and 6 bases from J, the gap between germline ends came to 14 bases. The CDR3 here is CASREGVGSGELFF. Here the CDR3 DNA reads TGTGCCAGCAGGGAGGGGGTAGGCTCCGGGGAGCTGTTTTTT.

This clonotype came up many times. The rearrangement links TRBV7-2 to TRBJ1-1; maybe TRBD1 (6 bases). In germline, CDR1 is SGHTA, CDR2 FQGNSA. Trimming removed 4 bases at V and 3 bases at J, with 18 bases between. The CDR3 is 16 residues long. CDR3 amino acids: CASSSEVGTPYTEAFF. Written as DNA, the CDR3 is TGTGCCAGCAGCTCCGAAGTAGGGACACCCTACACTGAAGCTTTCTTT. Combining the CDR3 with reference TRBV7-2 and TRBJ1-1 gives the whole variable domain GAGVSQSPSNKVTEKGKDVELRCDPISGHTALYWYRQSLGQGLEFLIYFQGNSAPDKSGLPSDRFSAERTGGSVSTLTIQRTQQEDSAVYLCASSSEVGTPYTEAFFGQGTRLTVV.

The chain carries TRBV11-2 and TRBJ1-1; 10 nucleotides line up with TRBD1. CDR3 length equals 16 residues. Germline loops: CDR1 SGHAT, CDR2 FQNNGV. The trim removed 6 bases at V and 2 bases at J, leaving 9 bases unmatched. The chain's CDR3 is CASRKWDRGQNTEAFF. The CDR3 DNA follows: TGTGCCAGCAGAAAGTGGGACAGGGGACAAAACACTGAAGCTTTCTTT. Full variable domain (remainder filled in from reference TRBV11-2 and TRBJ1-1): EAGVAQSPRYKIIEKRQSVAFWCNPISGHATLYWYQQILGQGPKLLIQFQNNGVVDDSQLPKDRFSAERLKGVDSTLKIQPAKLEDSAVYLCASRKWDRGQNTEAFFGQGTRLTVV.

The V call is TRBV5-4, the J call TRBJ1-1; D not certain. In germline, CDR1 is SGHNT, CDR2 YYREEE (reference sequence). The V and J ends lost 0 bases and 2 bases respectively, with 11 bases between them. CDR3 length equals 15 residues. The CDR3 nucleotides are TGTGCCAGCAGCTTGGTGGCAGCCATAAACACTGAAGCTTTCTTT. The encoded protein is CASSLVAAINTEAFF.

There are a few counts of this clonotype. This chain uses TRBV6-1 with TRBJ1-5; D call uncertain. Germline V gene lookup returns CDR1 MNHNS and CDR2 SASEGT. The CDR3 runs 14 residues. Trimming left V 3 bases short and J 4 bases short, with 10 bases between. The CDR3 DNA sequence: TGTGCCAGCAGTGAGGGTGTATTAAATCAGCCCCAGCATTTT. Translated, it gives CASSEGVLNQPQHF.

The V gene is TRBV5-1, the J gene TRBJ2-3; 10 bases align to TRBD2. From germline, CDR1 is SGHRS and CDR2 YFSETQ. The CDR3 loop spans 17 amino acids. V shed 4 bases, J shed 3 bases, and the junction held 11 bases outside the gene matches. CDR3 loop: CASSTSLAGEETDTQYF. Here the CDR3 DNA reads TGCGCCAGCAGCACCTCTCTAGCGGGGGAGGAGACAGATACGCAGTATTTT.

The chain recombines TRBV7-3 with TRBJ1-1; perhaps TRBD1 as D (5 bases). V lost 5 bases to trimming and J lost 0 bases, with 13 bases between them. This CDR3 is built from 15 residues. Germline V lookup: CDR1 SGHTA, CDR2 FQGTGA. The CDR3 sequence: CASSPSGTLNTEAFF. The CDR3 region has the DNA TGTGCCAGCAGCCCCTCCGGGACCTTGAACACTGAAGCTTTCTTT.

The genes are TRBV7-3 and TRBJ2-2; D is perhaps TRBD1 or TRBD2 (5 bases each). Germline V gene lookup returns CDR1 SGHTA and CDR2 FQGTGA. Between the trimmed V and J ends, which lost 4 bases and 3 bases, there was a span of 24 bases. This CDR3 has 19 amino acids. The CDR3 sequence is CASSYWDPLPPKDTGELFF. The DNA for the CDR3 is TGTGCCAGCAGCTATTGGGACCCTCTACCACCGAAGGACACCGGGGAGCTGTTTTTT.

This clonotype was recorded at least ten times. The chain's CDR3 is CASSLEPGSSSYNEQFF. For the CDR3, the DNA is TGTGCCAGCAGCTTAGAGCCAGGGTCGAGCTCCTACAATGAGCAGTTCTTC. This chain connects TRBV7-8 to TRBJ2-1; possible D gene TRBD1, 5 bases. The CDR3 runs 17 residues. In germline, CDR1 is SGHVS, CDR2 FQNEAQ. V shed 1 base and J shed 0 bases, with 13 bases lying between them.

CDR3 sequence reads: CASRTRGRGETQYF. The CDR3 DNA sequence: TGTGCCAGCAGAACGAGGGGGCGAGGGGAGACCCAGTACTTC. This chain links TRBV6-6 with TRBJ2-5, with 7 bases lining up with TRBD1. The CDR3 length is 14 residues. In germline, CDR1 is MNHNY, CDR2 SVGAGI (reference sequence). V trimming: 6 bases; J trimming: 5 bases; junction bases outside the gene matches: 9.

The sample holds many counts of this clonotype. This sequence joins TRBV7-8 and TRBJ2-1; no firm D call. CDR1 is SGHVS and CDR2 is FQNEAQ in the germline V gene. The V gene lost 5 bases and the J gene lost 0 bases, with 11 bases spanning the gap. The CDR3 loop spans 15 amino acids. This chain's CDR3 is CASSPRLLSYNEQFF. CDR3 nucleotide sequence: TGTGCCAGCAGCCCAAGGTTGCTCTCCTACAATGAGCAGTTCTTC.

This clonotype was detected many times. This chain links TRBV6-5 with TRBJ1-2, with 7 bases lining up with TRBD1. J lost 4 bases, V lost 6 bases, and 5 bases had no gene match. Germline loops: CDR1 MNHEY, CDR2 SVGAGI. The CDR3 loop spans 13 amino acids. CDR3 DNA sequence: TGTGCCAGCAGAACGACAGGGATCTATGGCTACACCTTC. Protein product: CASRTTGIYGYTF.

The V gene is TRBV12-3 or TRBV12-4, the J gene TRBJ2-5; 7 bases are shared with TRBD2. V gave up 4 bases and J gave up 5 bases; unmatched junction bases: 13. This CDR3 contains 16 residues. The CDR3 reads CASSSQLVGGDETQYF. The CDR3 region has the DNA TGTGCCAGCAGTTCCCAACTAGTGGGGGGGGATGAGACCCAGTACTTC.

This chain links TRBV5-4 with TRBJ2-1; 8 bases fit TRBD2. Germline values: CDR1 SGHNT, CDR2 YYREEE (reference sequence). V gave up 4 bases and J gave up 4 bases; unmatched junction bases: 16. The CDR3 covers 18 residues. Here the CDR3 reads CASSTPPGVAGNYNEQFF. CDR3 sequence (DNA): TGTGCCAGCAGCACCCCTCCGGGGGTAGCGGGGAATTACAATGAGCAGTTCTTC.